This passage covers 8 T cell receptor beta chains from one sample sequenced in a study of blood T cell repertoires in COVID-19. Here immunoSEQ multiplex PCR was the method, and the copy in TCRdb shows in-frame clones only, minus some. Of tens of thousands of clones listed, about 81% are singletons. Source material: peripheral blood. The receptors here all came from a man in his forties or fifties with acute or convalescent COVID-19.

The J gene is TRBJ2-7, the V gene TRBV14; a weak D match, TRBD2 (5 bases). The CDR3 spans 17 residues. V was cut by 4 bases and J by 3 bases, with 22 bases left in between. Germline-derived CDR1 and CDR2 are SGHDN and FVKESK. The CDR3 region is CASSRSFVRRGYYEQYF. The CDR3 DNA reads TGTGCCAGCAGCCGGAGCTTCGTCCGCCGGGGATACTACGAGCAGTACTTC.

V gene TRBV4-2 combines with J gene TRBJ2-2, with 10 bases fitting TRBD2. The CDR3 covers 18 residues. Germline V gene data show CDR1 as LGHNA and CDR2 as YNFKEQ. V lost 1 base and J lost 2; bases outside the gene matches: 7. The CDR3: CASSQGASGRLNTGELFF. As DNA, the CDR3 is TGTGCCAGCAGCCAAGGGGCTAGCGGGAGATTAAACACCGGGGAGCTGTTTTTT.

The chain links TRBV19 to TRBJ2-7, with TRBD1 matching over 9 bases. This CDR3 contains 21 residues. V shed 6 bases, J shed 2 bases, and the junction held 26 bases outside the gene matches. CDR1 is LNHDA, CDR2 SQIVND, per germline (reference sequence). CDR3 nucleotides: TGTGCCAGTAGCATGGGGATACTAAACAGGGGGCGCGGCGGTTTTACCTACGAGCAGTACTTC. Amino acid sequence: CASSMGILNRGRGGFTYEQYF.

The table lists this clone with a count of one. The chain couples TRBV10-1 to TRBJ2-5; maybe TRBD2 (5 bases). The CDR3 is 13 amino acids. CDR1 WNHNN and CDR2 SYGVQD come from the germline V gene (reference sequence). The V gene lost 2 bases and the J gene lost 3 bases, with 7 bases spanning the gap. The CDR3 protein is CASSERGKETQYF. The CDR3 DNA follows: TGCGCCAGCAGTGAGCGGGGAAAAGAGACCCAGTACTTC.

This chain connects TRBV2 to TRBJ2-5, with TRBD2 matching over 10 bases. V lost 11 bases and J lost 5; bases outside the gene matches: 26. The CDR3 has 19 residues. In germline, CDR1 is SNHLY, CDR2 FYNNEI. DNA for the CDR3: TGTGCCTGCTGTGAGGGGCGCGGAAGCGGGAGGGCCCGGGGGGAGACCCAGTACTTC. Amino acid sequence: CACCEGRGSGRARGETQYF.

The chain links TRBV30 to TRBJ1-5; TRBD1 agrees at 9 bases. This CDR3 has 16 amino acids. CDR1 and CDR2 (germline): GTSNPN, SVGIG (reference sequence). V was pared by 3 bases and J by 2 bases, with 8 bases of the junction left unmatched. The CDR3 protein is CAWRATGGGGNQPQHF. For the CDR3, the DNA is TGTGCCTGGAGGGCCACAGGGGGCGGCGGCAATCAGCCCCAGCATTTT.

The gene calls are TRBV3-1 (or the pseudogene TRBV3-2) and TRBJ2-7, with D tentatively TRBD1 (6 bases). Per germline, CDR1 LGHDT and CDR2 YNNKEL (reference sequence). V lost 8 bases and J 6 bases, leaving 17 bases between the germline ends. The CDR3 is made up of 13 amino acids. The CDR3 loop is CASGVRGTGEQYF. Written as DNA, the CDR3 is TGTGCCAGCGGGGTGAGGGGGACGGGCGAGCAGTACTTC.

The chain couples TRBV19 to TRBJ1-2, with 8 bases that match TRBD1. The CDR3 covers 15 residues. Trimming at V came to 5 bases and at J to 8 bases, leaving 13 bases not matched to a gene. Germline CDR1 LNHDA, CDR2 SQIVND (reference sequence). In DNA form, the CDR3 reads TGTGCCAGTAGTTCAAGGACAGGGCCTATAGGAGGCTACACCTTC. Encoded protein: CASSSRTGPIGGYTF.